This entry lists 20 T cell receptor beta chains sequenced from one sample in a study of T cells in Graves' hyperthyroidism and ophthalmopathy. RNA transcripts yielded amplified TCR beta CDR3 regions. The TCR CDR3 first-round RT-PCR relied on the HTBI primer set. TCRdb called the multiplex PCR reads again in MiXCR, with one record for every CDR3 protein. The data show 350,000 to 400,000 distinct CDR3 sequences, 15% seen once. The sample was blood. Every receptor here comes from a woman aged 25 to 39 with Graves' hyperthyroidism.

The J gene is TRBJ2-1, the V gene TRBV5-1; 9 bases line up with TRBD2. The ends lost 3 bases at V and 8 bases at J; junction bases unmatched: 9. The CDR3 is made up of 15 amino acids. Looked up from germline, CDR1 is SGHRS and CDR2 is YFSETQ. This CDR3 reads CASSSTGLALDEQFF. For the CDR3, the DNA is TGCGCCAGCAGCTCAACCGGACTAGCGTTGGATGAGCAGTTCTTC.

J is TRBJ1-2 and V is TRBV4-2; weak D call: TRBD1 (6 bases). This CDR3 has 16 residues. Trimming removed 0 bases at V and 4 bases at J, with 15 bases between. Germline CDR1 reads LGHNA; CDR2 reads YNFKEQ. CDR3 nucleotides: TGTGCCAGCAGCCAAGATATGGGGGGCTCGAGCTATGGCTACACCTTC. This gives the protein CASSQDMGGSSYGYTF.

V gene TRBV10-2 combines with J gene TRBJ1-5; 7 bases align to TRBD1. The CDR3 loop spans 13 amino acids. CDR1 is WSHSY, CDR2 SAAADI, per germline. The trim removed 6 bases at V and 4 bases at J, leaving 3 bases unmatched. The CDR3 DNA reads as TGCGCCAGCAGCGACAGGGAAAATCAGCCCCAGCATTTT. The encoded protein is CASSDRENQPQHF.

The rearrangement uses TRBV6-2 or TRBV6-3 and TRBJ1-2, with 9 positions matching TRBD1. Germline V gene sequence: CDR1 MNHEY, CDR2 SVGEGT. V lost 4 bases, J lost 1 base, and 7 bases stayed unmatched. There are 16 residues in the CDR3. This CDR3 reads CASSLGTGTFNYGYTF. CDR3 DNA sequence: TGTGCCAGCAGTTTGGGGACAGGGACCTTTAACTATGGCTACACCTTC.

As concerns this clonotype: Being one base from a much bigger clone, this may be a read error. The chain has TRBV28 and TRBJ2-1, with a possible D match to TRBD2 (6 bases). The germline gives CDR1 MDHEN, CDR2 SYDVKM. V gave up 3 bases and J gave up 4 bases, with 13 bases separating them. This CDR3 comprises 15 residues. CDR3 DNA sequence: TGTGCCAGCAGTTTTCTGGGCGGGAAGTACAATGAGCAGTTCTTC. It codes for CASSFLGGKYNEQFF. The entire variable domain, with the rest obtained from reference TRBV28 and TRBJ2-1, is as follows: DVKVTQSSRYLVKRTGEKVFLECVQDMDHENMFWYRQDPGLGLRLIYFSYDVKMKEKGDIPEGYSVSREKKERFSLILESASTNQTSMYLCASSFLGGKYNEQFFGPGTRLTVL.

J is TRBJ2-7 and V is TRBV4-2, with 9 bases identical to TRBD2. Germline V gene sequence: CDR1 LGHNA, CDR2 YNFKEQ. This CDR3 is built from 15 residues. Losses at the gene ends were 0 bases for V and 4 bases for J; bases not matched to a gene: 4. In DNA form, the CDR3 reads TGTGCCAGCAGCCAAGATGCGGGAGGGAAATACGAGCAGTACTTC. It codes for CASSQDAGGKYEQYF.

This clonotype was seen at least ten times. This chain uses TRBV12-3 or TRBV12-4 with TRBJ2-7; possibly TRBD1 for D (6 bases). V lost 5 bases and J lost 2, with 13 bases in between. The CDR3 sequence is 14 residues long. In DNA form, the CDR3 reads TGTGCCAGCAGTCCTACGGGACAACCCTACGAGCAGTACTTC. This sequence encodes CASSPTGQPYEQYF.

This clonotype was counted between two and nine times. A much larger clone differs by one base, so this may be a read error. The chain combines TRBV2 with TRBJ1-2; TRBD1 aligns across 7 bases. Germline V lookup: CDR1 SNHLY, CDR2 FYNNEI. This CDR3 region has 15 residues. CDR3 sequence: CASSVRQGENFGYTF. The CDR3 DNA follows: TGTGCCAGCAGTGTTCGGCAGGGGGAAAACTTTGGCTACACCTTC.

This clonotype was recorded at least ten times. The chain carries TRBV5-1 and TRBJ2-1; 8 positions match TRBD1. CDR3 length: 15 residues. Germline-derived CDR1 and CDR2 are SGHRS and YFSETQ. V was clipped by 3 bases and J by 5 bases; unmatched bases: 7. The CDR3 reads CASSWTGQGNNEQFF. CDR3 DNA: TGCGCCAGCAGCTGGACCGGACAGGGAAACAATGAGCAGTTCTTC.

The table lists this clonotype with many counts. This sequence joins TRBV20-1 and TRBJ1-2; 7 bases match TRBD1. CDR3 length: 16 residues. CDR1 and CDR2 (germline): DFQATT, SNEGSKA (reference sequence). J was trimmed by 0 bases and V by 1 base; bases with no gene match: 8. As DNA, the CDR3 is TGCAGTGCTAGAGGGCCCGACAGGGCTCCTAACTATGGCTACACCTTC. This sequence encodes CSARGPDRAPNYGYTF.

This rearrangement joins TRBV4-2 to TRBJ2-3; TRBD1 agrees at 7 bases. V dropped 6 bases and J dropped 2; count of bases not matched to a gene: 8. The CDR3 has 15 amino acids. Germline V gene data show CDR1 as LGHNA and CDR2 as YNFKEQ. CDR3: CASRPGQQFTDTQYF. The CDR3 DNA sequence: TGTGCCAGCAGACCGGGACAGCAATTCACAGATACGCAGTATTTT.

Ten or more counts support this clonotype. V gene TRBV2 combines with J gene TRBJ2-1; D perhaps matches TRBD2 (5 bases). V shed 3 bases and J shed 3 bases, with 12 bases lying between them. The CDR3 consists of 15 residues. Germline V gives CDR1 SNHLY, CDR2 FYNNEI. CDR3 nucleotides: TGTGCCAGCAGTGAGGAGGCCTGGGGCTACAATGAGCAGTTCTTC. It yields the protein CASSEEAWGYNEQFF.

This chain uses TRBV7-9 with TRBJ1-3, with 10 positions matching TRBD1. V was pared by 5 bases and J by 5 bases, with 9 bases of the junction left unmatched. CDR1 is SEHNR and CDR2 is FQNEAQ in the germline V gene (reference sequence). The CDR3 loop spans 16 amino acids. The CDR3 coding sequence is TGTGCCAGCAGCCCGCCGGGACAGGGGCGGAGAAACACCATATATTTT. Encoded protein: CASSPPGQGRRNTIYF.

Concerning this clonotype: Being one base from a much bigger clone, this may be a read error. The chain combines TRBV25-1 with TRBJ2-1, with D perhaps matching TRBD1 (5 bases). Trimming removed 6 bases from V and 10 bases from J, with 16 bases in between. CDR1 is MGHDK, CDR2 SYGVNS, per germline. The CDR3 extends over 13 amino acids. This CDR3 reads CASRFQGDHEQFF. In nucleotides, the CDR3 is TGTGCCAGCAGGTTTCAGGGTGACCACGAGCAGTTCTTC.

This clonotype has at least ten counts. CDR3 region: CSASGQGAVKTQYF. The CDR3 bases are TGCAGTGCTAGCGGGCAGGGGGCCGTAAAGACCCAGTACTTC. This rearrangement joins TRBV20-1 to TRBJ2-5, with 8 positions matching TRBD1. The CDR3 covers 14 residues. J was trimmed by 6 bases and V by 3 bases; bases with no gene match: 9. From germline, CDR1 is DFQATT and CDR2 SNEGSKA (reference sequence).

V gene TRBV14 combines with J gene TRBJ2-5; TRBD2 agrees at 10 bases. With 5 bases clipped from V and 5 bases from J, the junction kept 8 bases outside the gene matches. Germline CDR1 reads SGHDN; CDR2 reads FVKESK. This CDR3 is built from 15 residues. The CDR3 reads CASSSLAGEAETQYF. CDR3 nucleotide sequence: TGTGCCAGCAGCTCTCTAGCGGGAGAGGCGGAGACCCAGTACTTC.

V gene TRBV30 combines with J gene TRBJ2-7; 9 nucleotides agree with TRBD2. Germline values: CDR1 GTSNPN, CDR2 SVGIG (reference sequence). This CDR3 has 16 amino acids. Losses at the gene ends were 4 bases for V and 4 bases for J; bases not matched to a gene: 14. The CDR3 protein is CAWTPFFGGRAYEQYF. CDR3 DNA sequence: TGTGCCTGGACCCCATTCTTCGGCGGGAGGGCTTACGAGCAGTACTTC.

At least ten counts were recorded for this clonotype. The chain links TRBV20-1 to TRBJ2-5; D is undetermined. The germline V and J ends were trimmed by 5 bases and 2 bases, with 15 bases remaining between them. The CDR3 consists of 14 residues. Germline CDR1 is DFQATT and CDR2 is SNEGSKA (reference sequence). The CDR3 sequence is CSAALSSRQETQYF. Here the CDR3 DNA reads TGCAGTGCTGCCCTTTCCTCGCGGCAAGAGACCCAGTACTTC.

The J gene is TRBJ2-3, the V gene TRBV7-2; D unresolved. The CDR3 contains 13 residues. Germline V gives CDR1 SGHTA, CDR2 FQGNSA. Trimming stripped 5 bases from V and 2 bases from J, with 8 bases between. This CDR3 reads CASSNRLTDTQYF. CDR3 nucleotide sequence: TGTGCCAGCAGCAACCGACTCACAGATACGCAGTATTTT. The full variable domain, with the rest looked up from reference TRBV7-2 and TRBJ2-3, is GAGVSQSPSNKVTEKGKDVELRCDPISGHTALYWYRQSLGQGLEFLIYFQGNSAPDKSGLPSDRFSAERTGGSVSTLTIQRTQQEDSAVYLCASSNRLTDTQYFGPGTRLTVL.

This clonotype was picked up many times. The gene calls are TRBV27 and TRBJ2-7; 9 positions agree with TRBD1. This CDR3 comprises 14 residues. The trim removed 6 bases at V and 3 bases at J, leaving 6 bases unmatched. CDR1 MNHEY and CDR2 SMNVEV come from the germline V gene (reference sequence). The chain's CDR3 is CASRDRGRGYEQYF. Written as DNA, the CDR3 is TGTGCCAGCAGAGACAGGGGGAGAGGCTACGAGCAGTACTTC.